This is a list of T cell receptor beta chains from one sample in a study of cytomegalovirus exposure and HLA in healthy donors. The table came from immunoSEQ multiplex PCR; TCRdb's copy has only in-frame clones and leaves some out. The repertoire consists of about 150,000 clones, with approximately 75% occurring once and the leading ten covering about 2.7%. Sequenced sample: PBMCs. Receptor source: a man aged 18 to 29 in good health and CMV-seronegative. The CDR3 runs from the conserved cysteine through the conserved F or W. The order of the fields is V gene, J gene, CDR3 length, CDR3 protein.

TRBV11-3	TRBJ2-3	15	CASSQGQGSTDTQYF
TRBV4-1	TRBJ1-2	16	CASSQGRDRLAYGYTF
TRBV18	TRBJ2-1	16	CASSPYSDPGVNEQFF
TRBV11-2	TRBJ2-7	13	CASSLDGLYEQYF
TRBV4-2	TRBJ2-2	19	CASSQGSGHTGGITGELFF
TRBV7-9	TRBJ2-7	13	CASSLEGGYEQYF
TRBV6-5	TRBJ2-4	14	CASTKSGAKNIQYF
TRBV9	TRBJ2-6	17	CASSVEFSPSGANGLTF
TRBV6-5	TRBJ2-6	16	CASSYWGSSGANGLTF
TRBV25-1	TRBJ1-1	11	CASRQNTEAFF
TRBV6-4	TRBJ2-2	15	CASSAGTPTTGELFF
TRBV28	TRBJ2-2	14	CASSGTLNTGELFF
TRBV5-5	TRBJ1-2	16	CASSLGPLQGLYGYTF